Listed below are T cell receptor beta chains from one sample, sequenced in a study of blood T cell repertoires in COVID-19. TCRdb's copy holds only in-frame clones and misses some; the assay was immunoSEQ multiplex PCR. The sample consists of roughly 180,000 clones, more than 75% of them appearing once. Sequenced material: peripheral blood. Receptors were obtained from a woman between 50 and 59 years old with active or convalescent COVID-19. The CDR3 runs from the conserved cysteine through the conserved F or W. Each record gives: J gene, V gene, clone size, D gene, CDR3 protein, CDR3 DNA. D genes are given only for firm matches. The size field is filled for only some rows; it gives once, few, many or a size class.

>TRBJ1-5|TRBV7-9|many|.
CASSLSNNQPQHF
TGTGCCAGCAGCTTAAGCAACAATCAGCCCCAGCATTTT
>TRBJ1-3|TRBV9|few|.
CASSVAATYGNTIYF
TGTGCCAGCAGCGTAGCCGCCACCTATGGAAACACCATATATTTT
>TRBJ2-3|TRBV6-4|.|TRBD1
CASSSDRGETDTQYF
TGTGCCAGCAGTTCAGACAGGGGGGAAACAGATACGCAGTATTTT
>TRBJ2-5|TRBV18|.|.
CASSHRQVQETQYF
TGTGCCAGCTCACATCGGCAGGTTCAAGAGACCCAGTACTTC
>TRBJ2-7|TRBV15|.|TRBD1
CATSRETARDRGNYEQYF
TGTGCCACCAGCAGAGAAACCGCAAGGGACAGGGGTAATTACGAGCAGTACTTC
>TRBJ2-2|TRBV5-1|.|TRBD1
CASSLSIQGRNTGELFF
TGCGCCAGCAGCCTCTCAATACAGGGGAGGAACACCGGGGAGCTGTTTTTT
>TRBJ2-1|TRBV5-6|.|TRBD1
CASGTGTYNEQFF
TGTGCCAGCGGGACAGGGACTTACAATGAGCAGTTCTTC
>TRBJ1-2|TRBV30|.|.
CAWGENLYGYTF
TGTGCCTGGGGCGAGAACCTCTATGGCTACACCTTC
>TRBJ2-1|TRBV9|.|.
CASSVGAGWRYNEQFF
TGTGCCAGCAGCGTAGGGGCGGGGTGGAGGTACAATGAGCAGTTCTTC
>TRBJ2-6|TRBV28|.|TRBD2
CASTATSGGVSGANVLTF
TGTGCCAGCACCGCAACTAGCGGAGGTGTGTCTGGGGCCAACGTCCTGACTTTC
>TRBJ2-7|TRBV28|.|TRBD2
CASRPGSGGSYEQYF
TGTGCCAGCAGGCCAGGATCGGGAGGGTCCTACGAGCAGTACTTC
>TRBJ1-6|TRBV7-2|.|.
CASSAVSGNSPLHF
TGTGCCAGCAGCGCCGTGAGTGGTAATTCACCCCTCCACTTT
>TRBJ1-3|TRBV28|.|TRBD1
CASYQGARNTIYF
TGTGCCAGTTACCAGGGGGCGCGTAACACCATATATTTT
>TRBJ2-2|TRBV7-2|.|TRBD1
CASSRDRGFAGELFF
TGTGCCAGCAGCCGGGACAGGGGGTTCGCCGGGGAGCTGTTTTTT
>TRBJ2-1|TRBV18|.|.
CASSPWEDSYNEQFF
TGTGCCAGCTCACCGTGGGAGGACTCCTACAATGAGCAGTTCTTC
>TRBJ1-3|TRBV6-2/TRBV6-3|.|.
CASSYLFRRAGNTIYF
TGTGCCAGCAGTTACTTGTTTCGGAGGGCCGGAAACACCATATATTTT
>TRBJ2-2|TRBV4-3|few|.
CASSRTRVAGELFF
TGCGCCAGCAGCCGTACCAGGGTGGCCGGGGAGCTGTTTTTT
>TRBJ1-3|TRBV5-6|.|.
CASSLGNYVGNTIYF
TGTGCCAGCAGCTTGGGGAATTACGTGGGCAACACCATATATTTT
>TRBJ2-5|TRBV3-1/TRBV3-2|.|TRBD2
CASSQGMLRTSWETQYF
TGTGCCAGCAGCCAAGGGATGTTACGGACTAGCTGGGAGACCCAGTACTTC
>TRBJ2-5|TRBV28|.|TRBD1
CASSSPGTANKGTQYF
TGTGCCAGCAGTTCCCCCGGGACAGCCAATAAGGGGACCCAGTACTTC
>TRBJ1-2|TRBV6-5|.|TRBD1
CASRDRDRANYGYTF
TGTGCCAGCAGGGACCGGGACAGGGCTAACTATGGCTACACCTTC
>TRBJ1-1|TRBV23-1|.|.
CASRSGRRGPNTEAFF
TGCGCCAGCAGGTCCGGGAGAAGGGGTCCGAACACTGAAGCTTTCTTT
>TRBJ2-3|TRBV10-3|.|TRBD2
CAISEWASGSTDTQYF
TGTGCCATCAGTGAGTGGGCTAGCGGGAGCACAGATACGCAGTATTTT
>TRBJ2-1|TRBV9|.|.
CASSVGPSAEQFF
TGTGCCAGCAGCGTAGGTCCGAGCGCTGAGCAGTTCTTC
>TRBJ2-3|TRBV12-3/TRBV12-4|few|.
CASSFGTDTQYF
TGTGCCAGCAGTTTCGGTACAGATACGCAGTATTTT
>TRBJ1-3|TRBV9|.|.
CASSVGEVGRNTIYF
TGTGCCAGCAGCGTAGGGGAGGTTGGTAGAAACACCATATATTTT
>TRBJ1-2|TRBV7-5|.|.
CARSSTDRGQGGYTF
TGTGCCAGAAGCTCTACCGACAGGGGGCAGGGTGGCTACACCTTC
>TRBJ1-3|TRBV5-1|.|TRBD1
CASSWSGTGVYGNTIYF
TGCGCCAGCAGCTGGTCCGGGACAGGGGTCTACGGAAACACCATATATTTT
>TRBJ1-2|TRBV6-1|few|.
CASSEGGMRYGYTF
TGTGCCAGCAGTGAGGGGGGGATGAGGTATGGCTACACCTTC
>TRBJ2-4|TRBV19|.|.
CASSITGTDIQYF
TGTGCCAGTAGTATAACAGGGACGGACATTCAGTACTTC
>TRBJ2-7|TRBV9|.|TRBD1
CASSVDIRTGSEQYF
TGTGCCAGCAGCGTAGATATCCGGACAGGGTCCGAGCAGTACTTC
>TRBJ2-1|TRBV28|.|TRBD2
CASSPSGGGSYNEQFF
TGTGCCAGCAGCCCTAGCGGGGGGGGATCCTACAATGAGCAGTTCTTC
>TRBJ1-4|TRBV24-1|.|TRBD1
CATSDKQGASEKLFF
TGTGCCACCAGTGACAAACAGGGGGCAAGTGAAAAACTGTTTTTT
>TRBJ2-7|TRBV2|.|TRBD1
CASSLSRDREVDEQYF
TGTGCCAGCAGCCTCTCCCGGGACAGGGAGGTCGACGAGCAGTACTTC
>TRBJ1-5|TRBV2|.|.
CASSEVTVGGWAQHF
TGTGCCAGCAGTGAAGTGACAGTGGGTGGATGGGCCCAGCATTTT
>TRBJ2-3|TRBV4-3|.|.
CASSQARTSTDTQYF
TGCGCCAGCAGCCAAGCTAGGACTAGCACAGATACGCAGTATTTT
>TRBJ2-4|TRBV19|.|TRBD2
CASSPLSGAGGSPRRDIQYF
TGTGCCAGTAGTCCTCTTTCGGGAGCGGGAGGCTCCCCAAGGCGAGACATTCAGTACTTC
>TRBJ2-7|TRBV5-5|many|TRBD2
CASSLRAAGDYEQYF
TGTGCCAGCAGCTTGAGAGCAGCGGGGGATTACGAGCAGTACTTC
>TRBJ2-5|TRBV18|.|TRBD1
CASSRTGMETQYF
TGTGCCAGCTCAAGGACAGGAATGGAGACCCAGTACTTC
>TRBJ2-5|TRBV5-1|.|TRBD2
CASSPRTSGSETQYF
TGCGCCAGCAGTCCGAGGACTAGCGGGAGCGAGACCCAGTACTTC
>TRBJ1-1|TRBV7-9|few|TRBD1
CASSPGTRGSMNTEAFF
TGTGCCAGCAGCCCAGGAACCAGGGGGTCCATGAACACTGAAGCTTTCTTT
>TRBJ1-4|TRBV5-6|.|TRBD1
CASSPGQFNEKLFF
TGTGCCAGCAGCCCGGGACAGTTTAATGAAAAACTGTTTTTT
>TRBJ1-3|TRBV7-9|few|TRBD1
CASSLGQGGNTIYF
TGTGCCAGCAGCCTGGGACAGGGGGGAAACACCATATATTTT
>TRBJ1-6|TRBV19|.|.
CASSKVTDTNSPLHF
TGTGCCAGTAGTAAGGTAACAGACACCAATTCACCCCTCCACTTT
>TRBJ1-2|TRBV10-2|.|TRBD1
CASRETGDDYGYTF
TGCGCCAGCAGGGAGACAGGGGATGACTATGGCTACACCTTC
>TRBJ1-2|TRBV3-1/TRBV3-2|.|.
CASSSPGTRGYGYTF
TGTGCCAGCAGCTCCCCAGGGACAAGGGGATATGGCTACACCTTC
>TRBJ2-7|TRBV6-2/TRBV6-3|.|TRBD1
CASSSGTGEYF
TGTGCCAGCAGTTCCGGGACAGGGGAGTACTTC
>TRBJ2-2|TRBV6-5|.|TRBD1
CASSYSFVQGTGELFF
TGTGCCAGCAGTTACTCCTTCGTACAGGGGACCGGGGAGCTGTTTTTT
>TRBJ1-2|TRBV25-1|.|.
CASSEGAPSYGYTF
TGTGCCAGCAGTGAAGGGGCACCTTCCTATGGCTACACCTTC